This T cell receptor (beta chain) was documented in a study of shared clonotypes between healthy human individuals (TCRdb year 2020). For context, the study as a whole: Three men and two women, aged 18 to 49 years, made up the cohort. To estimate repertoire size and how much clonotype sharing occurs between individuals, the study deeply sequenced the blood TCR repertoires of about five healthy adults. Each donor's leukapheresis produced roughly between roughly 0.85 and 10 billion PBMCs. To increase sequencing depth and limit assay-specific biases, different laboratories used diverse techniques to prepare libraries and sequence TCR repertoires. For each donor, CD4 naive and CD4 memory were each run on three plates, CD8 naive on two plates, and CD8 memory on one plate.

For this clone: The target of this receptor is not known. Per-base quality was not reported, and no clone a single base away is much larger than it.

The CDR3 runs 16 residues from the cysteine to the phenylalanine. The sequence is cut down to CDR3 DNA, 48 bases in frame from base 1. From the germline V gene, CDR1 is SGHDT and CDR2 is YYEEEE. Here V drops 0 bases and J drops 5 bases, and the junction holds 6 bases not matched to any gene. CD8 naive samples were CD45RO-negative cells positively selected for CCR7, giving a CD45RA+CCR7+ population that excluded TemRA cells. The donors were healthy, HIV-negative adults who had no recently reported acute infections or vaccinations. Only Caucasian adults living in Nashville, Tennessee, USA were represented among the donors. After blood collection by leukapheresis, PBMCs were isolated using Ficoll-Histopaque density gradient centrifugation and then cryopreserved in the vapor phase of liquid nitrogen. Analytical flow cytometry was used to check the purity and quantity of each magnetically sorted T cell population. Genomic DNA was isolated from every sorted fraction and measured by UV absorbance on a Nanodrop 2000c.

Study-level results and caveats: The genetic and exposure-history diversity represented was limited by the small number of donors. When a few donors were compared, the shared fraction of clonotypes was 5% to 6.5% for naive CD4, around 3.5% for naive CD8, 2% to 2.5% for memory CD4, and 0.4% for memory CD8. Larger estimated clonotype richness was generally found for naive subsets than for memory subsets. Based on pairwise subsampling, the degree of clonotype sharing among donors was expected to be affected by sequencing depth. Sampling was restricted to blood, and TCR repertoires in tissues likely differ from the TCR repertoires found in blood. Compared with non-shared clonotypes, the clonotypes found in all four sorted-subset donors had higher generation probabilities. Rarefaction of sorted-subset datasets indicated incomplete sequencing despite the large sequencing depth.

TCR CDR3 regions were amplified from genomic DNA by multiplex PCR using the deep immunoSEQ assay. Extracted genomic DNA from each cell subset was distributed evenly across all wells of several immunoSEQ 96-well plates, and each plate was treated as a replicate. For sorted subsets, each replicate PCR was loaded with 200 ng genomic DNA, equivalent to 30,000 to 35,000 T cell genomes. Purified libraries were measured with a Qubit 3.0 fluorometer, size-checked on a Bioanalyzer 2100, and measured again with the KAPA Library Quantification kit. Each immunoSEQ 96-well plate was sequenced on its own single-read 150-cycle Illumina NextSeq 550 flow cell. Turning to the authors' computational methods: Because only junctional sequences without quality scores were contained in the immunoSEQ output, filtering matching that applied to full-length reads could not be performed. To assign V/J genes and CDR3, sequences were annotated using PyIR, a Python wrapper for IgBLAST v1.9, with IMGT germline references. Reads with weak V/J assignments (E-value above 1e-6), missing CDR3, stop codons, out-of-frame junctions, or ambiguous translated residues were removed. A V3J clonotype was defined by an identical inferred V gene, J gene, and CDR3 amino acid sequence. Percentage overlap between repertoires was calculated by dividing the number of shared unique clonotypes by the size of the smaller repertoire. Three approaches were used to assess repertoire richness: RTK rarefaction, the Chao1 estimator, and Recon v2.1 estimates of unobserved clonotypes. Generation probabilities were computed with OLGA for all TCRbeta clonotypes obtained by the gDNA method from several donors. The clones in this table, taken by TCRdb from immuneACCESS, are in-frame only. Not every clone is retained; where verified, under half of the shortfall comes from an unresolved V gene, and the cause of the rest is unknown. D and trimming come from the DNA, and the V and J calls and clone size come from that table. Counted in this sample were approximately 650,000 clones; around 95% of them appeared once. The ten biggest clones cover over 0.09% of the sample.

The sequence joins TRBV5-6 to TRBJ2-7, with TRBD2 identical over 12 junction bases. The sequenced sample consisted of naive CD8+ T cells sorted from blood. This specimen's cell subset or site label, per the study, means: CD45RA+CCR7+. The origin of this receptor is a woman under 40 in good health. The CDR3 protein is CASSLAASGRAHEQYF. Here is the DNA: TGTGCCAGCAGCTTGGCTGCTAGCGGGAGGGCCCACGAGCAGTACTTC.